This T cell receptor beta chain was sequenced during a study of T-cell reconstitution after alpha-beta-depleted transplantation in children. Study-level points and caveats: By about two months after transplant, alpha-beta T cells reportedly arose from several hundred graft clones that had expanded.

The library targeted TCRbeta and was prepared with unique molecular identifiers. TCRdb re-analysed the PCR reads in MiXCR, keeping a single row per CDR3 protein. The sample includes about 240,000 distinct CDR3 sequences, about 25% of them seen just once. The CDR3 runs to 15 residues. This clonotype has at least ten counts. Its antigen is currently unknown. This receptor was obtained from a girl aged 2-10 years with Fanconi anemia, due to receive a stem cell transplant. The V call is TRBV21-1, the J call TRBJ2-1; TRBD2, the table's D call, lacks a check against the DNA. TRBV21-1 is flagged as a pseudogene. Material: PBMCs, obtained before TCRalphabeta/CD19-depleted stem cell transplant. CDR3 DNA: TGTGCCAGCAGCAAGACTAGCGGGGGGCCCGGTGAGCAGTTCTTC. Translation: CASSKTSGGPGEQFF.